A single sample gave rise to the 29 T cell receptor beta chains below, sequenced in a study of cytomegalovirus exposure and HLA in healthy donors. PCR amplification relied on 60 Vbeta primers (plus 13 Jbeta primers). Clones were read by immunoSEQ multiplex PCR, and TCRdb kept only the in-frame ones, dropping some. The sample lists some 140,000 clones; 80% were seen once. Sequenced material: PBMCs. The receptor source for this set is a woman in her thirties or forties in good health and CMV-seropositive.

The V and J genes are TRBV5-1 and TRBJ2-5; the match to TRBD1 covers 8 bases. This CDR3 is 15 amino acids long. The V gene's germline CDR1 is SGHRS and CDR2 YFSETQ. J gave up 4 bases and V 4 bases, and 9 bases lay outside the gene matches. CDR3 bases: TGCGCCAGCAGCCCTCGACAGGGGACTGGAGAGACCCAGTACTTC. It translates to CASSPRQGTGETQYF.

This chain joins TRBV29-1 and TRBJ1-4, with TRBD1 matching 8 bases. The CDR3 loop spans 14 amino acids. The J segment lost 7 bases and the V segment lost 4 bases, leaving 8 bases of the junction unmatched. Germline V gives CDR1 SQVTM, CDR2 ANQGSEA. The CDR3 coding sequence is TGCAGCGTTGTACTGGACAGGGTGTTTGAAAAACTGTTTTTT. It encodes CSVVLDRVFEKLFF. Variable domain in full (rest from reference TRBV29-1 and TRBJ1-4): SAVISQKPSRDICQRGTSLTIQCQVDSQVTMMFWYRQQPGQSLTLIATANQGSEATYESGFVIDKFPISRPNLTFSTLTVSNMSPEDSSIYLCSVVLDRVFEKLFFGSGTQLSVL.

This chain connects TRBV6-1 to TRBJ2-1; 14 bases align to TRBD2. V trimming: 3 bases; J trimming: 6 bases; junction bases outside the gene matches: 13. Germline V gene lookup returns CDR1 MNHNS and CDR2 SASEGT. The CDR3 totals 19 residues. The CDR3 spells CASSDWGPKTSGRGNEQFF. CDR3 coding DNA: TGTGCCAGCAGTGATTGGGGGCCTAAGACTAGCGGGAGGGGCAATGAGCAGTTCTTC.

V usage is TRBV27 and J usage is TRBJ1-3, with 10 bases that match TRBD1. Germline CDR1 is MNHEY and CDR2 is SMNVEV (reference sequence). This CDR3 has 16 amino acids. V lost 5 bases to trimming and J lost 2 bases; unmatched junction nucleotides: 6. The CDR3 here is CASSITGTGAGNTIYF. CDR3 bases: TGTGCCAGCAGTATAACCGGGACAGGGGCTGGAAACACCATATATTTT.

The chain employs TRBV7-2 and TRBJ2-7; 11 bases agree with TRBD2. Germline V gives CDR1 SGHTA, CDR2 FQGNSA. This CDR3 contains 15 residues. The ends lost 2 bases at V and 7 bases at J; junction bases unmatched: 7. CDR3 DNA sequence: TGTGCCAGCAGCTTACAACTAGCGGGAGACGGGGAGCAGTACTTC. It codes for CASSLQLAGDGEQYF. The full variable domain, in which reference TRBV7-2 and TRBJ2-7 provide the parts outside the CDR3, is GAGVSQSPSNKVTEKGKDVELRCDPISGHTALYWYRQSLGQGLEFLIYFQGNSAPDKSGLPSDRFSAERTGGSVSTLTIQRTQQEDSAVYLCASSLQLAGDGEQYFGPGTRLTVT.

This chain uses TRBV5-4 with TRBJ2-5; TRBD2 aligns across 15 bases. The V segment lost 4 bases and the J segment 1 base; nucleotides outside the gene matches: 5. Germline CDR1 SGHNT, CDR2 YYREEE (reference sequence). The CDR3 length is 17 residues. CDR3 bases: TGTGCCAGCAGCGGCGGACTAGCGGGAGGGTTCCAAGAGACCCAGTACTTC. Its protein is CASSGGLAGGFQETQYF.

The V and J genes are TRBV27 and TRBJ1-2, with a weak D call TRBD1 (6 bases). Trimming removed 4 bases at V and 7 bases at J, with 13 bases between. Germline-derived CDR1 and CDR2 are MNHEY and SMNVEV (reference sequence). The CDR3 contains 13 residues. The CDR3 region is CASSYEGDFGYTF. CDR3 DNA sequence: TGTGCCAGCAGTTACGAGGGGGATTTTGGCTACACCTTC.

This clone was seen only once. The genes are TRBV6-1 and TRBJ1-5; possible D gene TRBD1, 5 bases. This CDR3 region has 16 residues. V lost 0 bases to trimming and J lost 4 bases, with 13 bases between them. Germline V gene lookup returns CDR1 MNHNS and CDR2 SASEGT. The CDR3 DNA reads as TGTGCCAGCAGTGAAGCAGACGGGGGGAGGAATCAGCCCCAGCATTTT. Translating it yields CASSEADGGRNQPQHF.

V and J are TRBV11-2 and TRBJ2-1; 10 positions agree with TRBD2. This CDR3 is built from 14 residues. V lost 2 bases and J lost 6; bases outside the gene matches: 1. Germline CDR1 SGHAT, CDR2 FQNNGV. The CDR3 DNA sequence: TGTGCCAGCAGCTTAATAGCGGGAGGCAATGAGCAGTTCTTC. It specifies CASSLIAGGNEQFF.

The rearrangement links TRBV19 to TRBJ2-7; 10 nucleotides line up with TRBD2. The CDR3 has 16 amino acids. CDR1 and CDR2 (germline): LNHDA, SQIVND (reference sequence). Trimming cost V 6 bases and J 2 bases; bases outside gene matches: 10. The CDR3 nucleotides are TGTGCCAGTAGCCTTGGGGGGACTAGCGTCCCCTACGAGCAGTACTTC. This gives the protein CASSLGGTSVPYEQYF.

This chain links TRBV23-1 with TRBJ2-4, with no clear D. TRBV23-1 is designated an ORF whose function remains uncertain. There are 9 residues in the CDR3. The V end lost 11 bases, the J end lost 9 bases, and 8 bases lay between the germline ends. CDR3 nucleotides: TGCGCCCGCCACGGCATTCAGTACTTC. It is translated as CARHGIQYF.

The J gene is TRBJ2-2, the V gene TRBV19, with D maybe TRBD2 (6 bases). The V end was cut by 5 bases, the J end by 3 bases, with 13 bases between. The CDR3 is made up of 15 amino acids. CDR1 LNHDA and CDR2 SQIVND come from the germline V gene (reference sequence). The CDR3 sequence: CASSGVAAYTGELFF. CDR3 coding DNA: TGTGCCAGTAGTGGGGTAGCGGCATACACCGGGGAGCTGTTTTTT.

The chain carries TRBV27 and TRBJ2-1, with TRBD2 matching over 9 bases. The CDR3 consists of 19 residues. Germline V CDR1 and CDR2: MNHEY, SMNVEV (reference sequence). With V trimmed by 2 bases and J by 1 base, 12 bases remained unmatched. The DNA for the CDR3 is TGTGCCAGCAGTTTAGAGCTAGCGGGGAGGCCGGGGTCCTACAATGAGCAGTTCTTC. It codes for CASSLELAGRPGSYNEQFF.

This chain uses TRBV5-6 with TRBJ1-1; no clear D gene. Trimming shortened V by 1 base and J by 4 bases, and 8 bases separated the two germline ends. Per germline, CDR1 SGHDT and CDR2 YYEEEE. The CDR3 sequence is 13 residues long. As DNA, the CDR3 is TGTGCCAGCAGCTTGTGGCAGATCACTGAAGCTTTCTTT. Amino acids: CASSLWQITEAFF.

The V call is TRBV5-1, the J call TRBJ2-7; no definite D call. The ends were cut back, 2 bases at V and 7 bases at J, with 19 bases in the middle. The CDR3 runs to 15 residues. Germline V gene data show CDR1 as SGHRS and CDR2 as YFSETQ. CDR3 sequence: CASSFADRSRGEQYF. DNA for the CDR3: TGCGCCAGCAGCTTCGCTGACCGGAGCCGTGGGGAGCAGTACTTC. Using reference TRBV5-1 and TRBJ2-7 for the parts outside the CDR3, the full variable domain is KAGVTQTPRYLIKTRGQQVTLSCSPISGHRSVSWYQQTPGQGLQFLFEYFSETQRNKGNFPGRFSGRQFSNSRSEMNVSTLELGDSALYLCASSFADRSRGEQYFGPGTRLTVT.

The V and J genes are TRBV7-6 and TRBJ1-4; TRBD1 aligns across 7 bases. CDR1 is SGHVS, CDR2 FNYEAQ, per germline. The V gene end was trimmed by 0 bases and the J gene end by 5 bases; junction bases not matched to a gene: 3. The CDR3 consists of 15 residues. CDR3 protein: CASSLAAGQNEKLFF. The CDR3 nucleotides are TGTGCCAGCAGCTTAGCGGCGGGACAGAATGAAAAACTGTTTTTT.

Details on this clone: The sample carries other DNA sequences with the same CDR3. The CDR3 sequence is CASSVLAGVENEQFF. CDR3 bases: TGTGCCAGCAGCGTACTAGCGGGAGTGGAGAATGAGCAGTTCTTC. The chain joins TRBV9 to TRBJ2-1; 10 nucleotides line up with TRBD2. Germline loops: CDR1 SGDLS, CDR2 YYNGEE. Trimming at V came to 1 base and at J to 7 bases, leaving 5 bases not matched to a gene. CDR3 length: 15 amino acids.

J is TRBJ1-4 and V is TRBV27; maybe TRBD1 (5 bases). V shed 5 bases and J shed 7 bases, with 20 bases lying between them. Germline assignment: CDR1 MNHEY and CDR2 SMNVEV (reference sequence). The CDR3 covers 16 residues. CDR3 in DNA: TGTGCCAGCAGTCCGCCGGGACTACGACCAGGTGAAAAACTGTTTTTT. It yields the protein CASSPPGLRPGEKLFF. Together with reference TRBV27 and TRBJ1-4, the CDR3 gives the full variable domain: EAQVTQNPRYLITVTGKKLTVTCSQNMNHEYMSWYRQDPGLGLRQIYYSMNVEVTDKGDVPEGYKVSRKEKRNFPLILESPSPNQTSLYFCASSPPGLRPGEKLFFGSGTQLSVL.

The rearrangement joins TRBV5-1 to TRBJ1-1; 8 bases align to TRBD1. Germline assignment: CDR1 SGHRS and CDR2 YFSETQ. The CDR3 runs to 14 residues. V shed 1 base, J shed 5 bases, and the junction held 4 bases outside the gene matches. CDR3: CASSLQGAGTEAFF. The CDR3 DNA reads TGCGCCAGCAGCTTGCAGGGGGCAGGAACTGAAGCTTTCTTT.

V usage is TRBV28 and J usage is TRBJ1-4; 7 bases match TRBD1. From germline, CDR1 is MDHEN and CDR2 SYDVKM. This CDR3 has 16 residues. V shed 5 bases, J shed 8 bases, and the junction held 14 bases outside the gene matches. CDR3 nucleotide sequence: TGTGCCAGCAGTACCTTAGGGCAGGGGGAGAAGGAAAAACTGTTTTTT. Protein product: CASSTLGQGEKEKLFF.

V gene TRBV10-1 combines with J gene TRBJ2-1, with TRBD1 identical over 7 bases. The ends lost 3 bases at V and 3 bases at J; junction bases unmatched: 5. Germline V gene sequence: CDR1 WNHNN, CDR2 SYGVQD (reference sequence). This CDR3 has 15 residues. The CDR3 DNA reads TGCGCCAGCAGTGATCGTCAGGGGGTCTACAATGAGCAGTTCTTC. Translating it yields CASSDRQGVYNEQFF.

The chain is built from TRBV5-1 and TRBJ2-3, with 9 bases lining up with TRBD2. The trim removed 0 bases at V and 4 bases at J, leaving 3 bases unmatched. The germline V gene encodes CDR1 SGHRS and CDR2 YFSETQ. This CDR3 is 15 amino acids long. The CDR3 loop is CASSLDSGRADTQYF. In DNA form, the CDR3 reads TGCGCCAGCAGCTTGGATAGCGGGAGAGCAGATACGCAGTATTTT.

This rearrangement joins TRBV5-1 to TRBJ2-5, with 15 bases fitting TRBD2. The J segment lost 5 bases and the V segment lost 5 bases, leaving 7 bases of the junction unmatched. Germline V gene data show CDR1 as SGHRS and CDR2 as YFSETQ. This CDR3 has 16 residues. The CDR3 spells CASRGLAGGNWETQYF. As DNA, the CDR3 is TGCGCCAGCAGGGGACTAGCGGGAGGAAATTGGGAGACCCAGTACTTC.

The chain links TRBV30 to TRBJ2-1; 9 nucleotides align to TRBD2. This CDR3 contains 13 residues. Germline CDR1 GTSNPN, CDR2 SVGIG (reference sequence). The V and J ends lost 8 bases and 8 bases, in that order; junction bases with no gene match: 10. The CDR3, as DNA: TGTGCCGCGGGGGGGAGGGGAACCTATGAGCAGTTCTTC. Protein sequence: CAAGGRGTYEQFF.

The V call is TRBV15, the J call TRBJ2-7, with a possible D match to TRBD2 (5 bases). The germline V gene has CDR1 LNHNV and CDR2 YYDKDF (reference sequence). V lost 6 bases to trimming and J lost 4 bases, with 19 bases between them. There are 15 residues in the CDR3. CDR3: CATSRKRSGMYEQYF. The CDR3 coding sequence is TGTGCCACCAGTCGGAAGCGGTCAGGCATGTACGAGCAGTACTTC.

The rearrangement links TRBV30 to TRBJ1-2; 10 bases are a match to TRBD1. The CDR3 is 13 residues long. After removal of 8 bases from V and 4 bases from J, the junction contained 7 bases not matched to a gene. CDR1 is GTSNPN, CDR2 SVGIG, per germline (reference sequence). The CDR3 DNA is TGTGCCGGGGACAGGGGAGGATTCTATGGCTACACCTTC. This gives the protein CAGDRGGFYGYTF.

The gene calls are TRBV19 and TRBJ1-1; D uncertain. The V and J ends lost 10 bases and 5 bases respectively, with 8 bases between them. The germline CDR1 and CDR2 sequences are LNHDA and SQIVND (reference sequence). The CDR3 spans 10 residues. The CDR3 protein is CATWRTEAFF. The CDR3 DNA is TGTGCCACCTGGAGGACTGAAGCTTTCTTT. Drawing the rest from reference TRBV19 and TRBJ1-1, the complete variable domain is DGGITQSPKYLFRKEGQNVTLSCEQNLNHDAMYWYRQDPGQGLRLIYYSQIVNDFQKGDIAEGYSVSREKKESFPLTVTSAQKNPTAFYLCATWRTEAFFGQGTRLTVV.

The chain recombines TRBV7-2 with TRBJ2-2, with a tentative D call TRBD1 (6 bases). V lost 5 bases to trimming and J lost 1 base, with 14 bases between them. This CDR3 has 16 residues. Germline V gene lookup returns CDR1 SGHTA and CDR2 FQGNSA. This CDR3 reads CASSRAGTLNTGELFF. CDR3 nucleotide sequence: TGTGCCAGCAGCCGTGCAGGGACACTGAACACCGGGGAGCTGTTTTTT.

The V and J genes are TRBV27 and TRBJ2-5; D perhaps matches TRBD2 (6 bases). The CDR3 sequence is 15 residues long. V dropped 5 bases and J dropped 1 base, with 14 bases sitting between them. Germline lookup yields CDR1 MNHEY and CDR2 SMNVEV (reference sequence). The CDR3 loop is CASSNRRLGQETQYF. The CDR3 DNA sequence: TGTGCCAGCAGTAACCGAAGACTAGGCCAAGAGACCCAGTACTTC.